This T cell receptor beta chain was recorded in a study of blood T cells in healthy people across ages. The study's findings and limits: PBMC samples, being unsorted, prevented any conclusive comparison of naive and antigen-experienced cells. Among T cells, TCR beta diversity per million cells dropped roughly linearly as age rose. Investigators viewed diversity estimates from one million T cells as underestimates, the study reported.

The CDR3 is made up of 15 amino acids. Germline assignment: CDR1 SGHTA and CDR2 FQGNSA. V dropped 4 bases and J dropped 6; count of bases not matched to a gene: 7. Primers used in a second PCR of roughly 6 to 11 cycles were a sample-barcoded 5' primer and a J-beta primer mix. TCRdb reanalysed the 5' RACE reads using MiXCR and keeps one entry per CDR3 protein. This table has roughly 860,000 distinct CDR3 sequences, around 62% appearing once. As concerns this clonotype: No antigen is known for it.

The chain is built from TRBV7-2 and TRBJ1-2; TRBD1 matches 11 bases. The sequencing sample was made of blood. The clonotype originates from a man aged 25 to 45 in good health. The CDR3 coding sequence is TGTGCCAGCAGCTGGCGGGACAGGGGGTCCGATGGCTACACCTTC. Its translation: CASSWRDRGSDGYTF.